The rows below give T cell receptor beta chains drawn from one sample of a study of PD-L1 blockade in urothelial cancer. Libraries were prepared by immunoSEQ multiplex PCR; TCRdb keeps only in-frame clonotypes and omits some of them. The table lists some 120,000 clones, around 86% of them singletons. The source material was PBMCs, sampled around atezolizumab (anti-PD-L1) treatment. The receptors come from a man in his forties or fifties with urothelial cancer. Both conserved end residues are part of each CDR3. The D gene is left open where the match is weak. Clone size is not always given. Where it is, it says once, few, many or a class for expanded clones.

d_gene	v_gene	abundance	j_gene	CDR3aa	CDR3nt
-	TRBV19	-	TRBJ2-6	CASSQSGANVLTF	TGTGCCAGTAGTCAGTCTGGGGCCAACGTCCTGACTTTC
-	TRBV6-5	once	TRBJ1-4	CASRGDSREKLFF	TGTGCCAGCCGGGGGGACTCGCGGGAAAAACTGTTTTTT
-	TRBV28	-	TRBJ2-5	CASSLLGLQETQYF	TGTGCCAGCAGTTTATTGGGACTCCAAGAGACCCAGTACTTC
TRBD2	TRBV7-7	-	TRBJ2-5	CASSLAGVAETQYF	TGTGCTAGCAGCTTAGCGGGAGTGGCAGAGACCCAGTACTTC
-	TRBV18	-	TRBJ2-7	CASSPLAGPSSYEQYF	TGTGCCAGCTCACCACTGGCGGGGCCCAGCTCCTACGAGCAGTACTTC
TRBD2	TRBV28	once	TRBJ2-6	CASSFSWSGGLGANVLTF	TGTGCCAGCAGTTTTAGTTGGAGCGGGGGTCTGGGGGCCAACGTCCTGACTTTC
-	TRBV15	-	TRBJ2-3	CATNTVAGAASTQYF	TGTGCCACCAATACAGTGGCAGGGGCAGCTAGTACGCAGTATTTT
-	TRBV7-2	-	TRBJ1-1	CASSFSGDTEAFF	TGTGCCAGCAGCTTCTCAGGGGACACTGAAGCTTTCTTT
TRBD2	TRBV7-2	-	TRBJ2-3	CASSRTSGSGDTQYF	TGTGCCAGCAGCCGGACTAGCGGGAGTGGAGATACGCAGTATTTT
TRBD1	TRBV28	-	TRBJ2-7	CATSLGQGYEQYF	TGTGCCACCTCTTTGGGACAGGGCTACGAGCAGTACTTC
-	TRBV9	-	TRBJ1-2	CASSVDPGLDYGYTF	TGTGCCAGCAGCGTAGATCCAGGGCTCGACTATGGCTACACCTTC
TRBD1	TRBV6-4	-	TRBJ2-7	CASSHQEDRGFPSYEQYF	TGTGCCAGCAGCCACCAAGAAGACAGGGGGTTCCCCTCCTACGAGCAGTACTTC
TRBD2	TRBV2	-	TRBJ2-7	CASSRTSAFSSEQYF	TGTGCCAGCTCCCGCACTAGCGCCTTCTCCTCCGAGCAGTACTTC
-	TRBV9	-	TRBJ1-1	CASSLGLAPGVNTEAFF	TGTGCCAGCAGCTTAGGTCTGGCTCCGGGGGTGAACACTGAAGCTTTCTTT
-	TRBV5-5	-	TRBJ2-2	CASSLGHPGELFF	TGTGCCAGCAGCTTGGGACACCCCGGGGAGCTGTTTTTT
-	TRBV6-5	-	TRBJ2-3	CASNVLHGTDTQYF	TGTGCCAGCAATGTTTTGCACGGGACAGATACGCAGTATTTT
-	TRBV9	-	TRBJ2-3	CASSVRRGSTDTQYF	TGTGCCAGCAGCGTGCGTCGGGGTAGCACAGATACGCAGTATTTT
TRBD2	TRBV19	-	TRBJ2-7	CASSTHIERGGYEQYF	TGTGCCAGTAGTACCCATATCGAGCGGGGAGGCTACGAGCAGTACTTC
TRBD2	TRBV10-3	-	TRBJ2-1	CAISGLSGGLSNEQFF	TGTGCCATCAGTGGCCTAAGCGGGGGACTCAGCAATGAGCAGTTCTTC
-	TRBV10-3	-	TRBJ1-2	CAISESIGSAGYTF	TGTGCCATCAGTGAGTCGATCGGAAGCGCGGGCTACACCTTC
-	TRBV27	once	TRBJ2-4	CASSARGNIQYF	TGTGCCAGCAGTGCCAGGGGAAACATTCAGTACTTC
TRBD2	TRBV7-2	-	TRBJ2-1	CASSFVSGSSYNEQFF	TGTGCCAGCAGCTTTGTTAGCGGGAGCTCCTACAATGAGCAGTTCTTC
TRBD1	TRBV27	-	TRBJ2-2	CASSPLGGGYTGELFF	TGTGCCAGTAGCCCACTAGGGGGCGGATACACCGGGGAGCTGTTTTTT
TRBD1	TRBV5-1	-	TRBJ2-2	CASTLDGTGNTGELFF	TGCGCCAGCACCCTTGATGGGACAGGAAACACCGGGGAGCTGTTTTTT
TRBD1	TRBV30	-	TRBJ2-3	CAWSVPGGPYTQYF	TGTGCCTGGAGTGTACCAGGGGGCCCGTATACGCAGTATTTT
TRBD1	TRBV5-8	once	TRBJ2-3	CASSWSGTGGPDTQYF	TGTGCCAGCAGCTGGTCCGGGACAGGGGGCCCAGATACGCAGTATTTT
TRBD2	TRBV10-3	few	TRBJ2-7	CAISESTSGSYEQYF	TGTGCCATCAGTGAGTCGACTAGCGGGAGTTACGAGCAGTACTTC
-	TRBV5-1	-	TRBJ1-1	CASSLVTAGGTEAFF	TGCGCCAGCAGCTTGGTGACGGCGGGGGGCACTGAAGCTTTCTTT
TRBD2	TRBV7-9	once	TRBJ2-2	CASTFPASGITGELFF	TGTGCCAGCACCTTCCCGGCTAGCGGGATTACCGGGGAGCTGTTTTTT
TRBD1	TRBV2	-	TRBJ1-1	CASTTQGLKQAFF	TGTGCCAGCACCACACAGGGGCTGAAGCAAGCTTTCTTT
TRBD2	TRBV9	-	TRBJ2-1	CASSVGVAGYNEQFF	TGTGCCAGCAGCGTAGGGGTAGCGGGCTACAATGAGCAGTTCTTC
TRBD2	TRBV11-2	few	TRBJ2-1	CASNVRGGPANEQFF	TGTGCCAGCAACGTCCGCGGGGGTCCGGCCAATGAGCAGTTCTTC
-	TRBV10-3	-	TRBJ1-1	CAISEGHLNTEAFF	TGTGCCATCAGCGAGGGACACTTGAACACTGAAGCTTTCTTT
TRBD1	TRBV19	-	TRBJ1-5	CASSLWTGDQPQHF	TGTGCCAGTAGTCTCTGGACAGGGGATCAGCCCCAGCATTTT
TRBD2	TRBV2	-	TRBJ2-3	CASSGGGSDTQYF	TGTGCCAGCAGCGGGGGGGGTTCAGATACGCAGTATTTT
-	TRBV14	-	TRBJ1-1	CASSQDRNTGSVF	TGTGCCAGCAGCCAAGATAGGAACACAGGCTCGGTCTTT